The TCR beta chain described here comes from a study of CD8 T cells in ankylosing spondylitis. Whole-study results and caveats: Earlier reports found some motif variants in synovial fluid and blood in reactive arthritis. There was a TCR beta motif, made of several highly homologous variants, that appeared characteristic of ankylosing spondylitis blood. From matched ankylosing spondylitis synovial fluid, disease-linked clones were reportedly recovered at significantly enriched levels. Clones linked to disease, bearing a CD8+ phenotype, were relatively rare in peripheral blood.

Making the TCR beta libraries involved quantitative 5'-RACE with molecular barcodes. TCRdb fed the 5' RACE reads into MiXCR, producing one record per CDR3 protein. Here the sample spans around 890,000 distinct CDR3 sequences, 10% to 15% being singletons. The sample holds a few counts of this clonotype. The target antigen is unknown. This CDR3 region has 13 residues. V gave up 8 bases and J gave up 5 bases; unmatched junction bases: 9. Germline CDR1 reads DFQATT; CDR2 reads SNEGSKA (reference sequence). The receptor comes from a male donor with ankylosing spondylitis. Sequencing was performed on blood, either unsorted or a sorted T cell fraction (not recorded which). The rearrangement uses TRBV20-1 and TRBJ1-1; 9 bases agree with TRBD1. The DNA for the CDR3 is TGCAGTTGCACAGGGGGCGCTGATACTGAAGCTTTCTTT. Its protein is CSCTGGADTEAFF.